The 28 T cell receptor beta chains below were found in one sample sequenced in a study of blood T cell repertoires in COVID-19. TCRdb keeps only in-frame clones here, not all; method: immunoSEQ multiplex PCR. The table records 400,000 to 450,000 clones, 85% to 90% of them present only once. Sequencing was performed on PBMCs or T cells enriched from blood (not recorded which). These receptors were taken from a man under 40 who had recovered from COVID-19.

The V gene is TRBV27, the J gene TRBJ2-1, with D possibly TRBD1 on 5 matching bases. V was shortened by 2 bases and J by 2 bases, with 10 bases between the two germline ends. Germline CDR1 and CDR2: MNHEY and SMNVEV (reference sequence). CDR3 length: 15 residues. CDR3: CASSLRGSPYNEQFF. As DNA, the CDR3 is TGTGCCAGCAGTTTAAGGGGATCCCCCTACAATGAGCAGTTCTTC.

V usage is TRBV4-1 and J usage is TRBJ2-6; 9 bases align to TRBD1. Germline CDR1 MGHRA, CDR2 YSYEKL. The CDR3 consists of 19 residues. V dropped 2 bases and J dropped 0; count of bases not matched to a gene: 8. Here the CDR3 DNA reads TGCGCCAGCAGCCAACAAGGGACAGGGTACGGCTCTGGGGCCAACGTCCTGACTTTC. Its protein is CASSQQGTGYGSGANVLTF.

The CDR3 sequence: CASSYFGVNYGYTF. The DNA for the CDR3 is TGTGCCAGCAGTTACTTTGGAGTTAACTATGGCTACACCTTC. This chain uses TRBV6-5 with TRBJ1-2; D uncertain. The CDR3 spans 14 residues. Germline CDR1 MNHEY, CDR2 SVGAGI. V was pared by 1 base and J by 1 base, with 7 bases between.

CDR3 bases: TGTGCCAGCTCACCATGGGGAGGTACCGGGGAGCTGTTTTTT. Translated, it gives CASSPWGGTGELFF. This chain links TRBV18 with TRBJ2-2; maybe TRBD2 (6 bases). Germline assignment: CDR1 KGHSH and CDR2 LQKENI. The V end lost 2 bases, the J end lost 5 bases, and 9 bases lay between the germline ends. The length of the CDR3 is 14 residues.

The chain has TRBV24-1 and TRBJ1-1, with 7 bases identical to TRBD1. V shed 5 bases and J 4 bases; nucleotides not matched to a gene: 3. The CDR3 loop spans 13 amino acids. From germline, CDR1 is KGHDR and CDR2 SFDVKD. CDR3 coding DNA: TGTGCCACCAGTGGTAGGGGGCCCACTGAAGCTTTCTTT. This encodes CATSGRGPTEAFF.

The J gene is TRBJ1-5, the V gene TRBV7-9; D gene unclear. The germline V gene encodes CDR1 SEHNR and CDR2 FQNEAQ (reference sequence). V was pared by 1 base and J by 9 bases, with 4 bases between. There are 11 residues in the CDR3. CDR3 region: CASSLDWPQHF. The DNA of the CDR3 is TGTGCCAGCAGCTTAGACTGGCCCCAGCATTTT.

This clone was detected only once. The chain links TRBV3-1 (or the pseudogene TRBV3-2) to TRBJ1-6, with TRBD1 matching over 10 bases. CDR1 is LGHDT, CDR2 YNNKEL, per germline (reference sequence). This CDR3 comprises 14 residues. V shed 8 bases, J shed 8 bases, and the junction held 6 bases outside the gene matches. The CDR3 spells CASQDRGLDSPLHF. In DNA, the CDR3 is TGTGCCAGCCAAGACAGGGGGCTGGATTCACCCCTCCACTTT.

This sequence joins TRBV7-9 and TRBJ1-4; 8 bases are shared with TRBD1. J lost 4 bases, V lost 5 bases, and 6 bases had no gene match. CDR3 size: 15 residues. Per germline, CDR1 SEHNR and CDR2 FQNEAQ (reference sequence). DNA of the CDR3: TGTGCCAGCAGCGAAGGACAGGGCTTTAATGAAAAACTGTTTTTT. Protein: CASSEGQGFNEKLFF. The full variable domain, completed using reference TRBV7-9 and TRBJ1-4, is DTGVSQNPRHKITKRGQNVTFRCDPISEHNRLYWYRQTLGQGPEFLTYFQNEAQLEKSRLLSDRFSAERPKGSFSTLEIQRTEQGDSAMYLCASSEGQGFNEKLFFGSGTQLSVL.

The rearrangement links TRBV6-1 to TRBJ2-2; TRBD2 matches 9 bases. The germline V gene has CDR1 MNHNS and CDR2 SASEGT. J was trimmed by 6 bases and V by 3 bases; bases with no gene match: 14. CDR3 length: 18 residues. Here the CDR3 reads CASSDMKREVYVSGELFF. The CDR3 nucleotides read TGTGCCAGCAGTGACATGAAGCGGGAGGTTTATGTTTCCGGGGAGCTGTTTTTT.

V is TRBV19 and J is TRBJ2-5; a weak D match, TRBD2 (6 bases). Per the germline V gene, CDR1 is LNHDA and CDR2 is SQIVND (reference sequence). The CDR3 runs to 15 residues. V shed 2 bases and J shed 3 bases, with 13 bases lying between them. The CDR3 bases are TGTGCCAGTAGTATAAGACGGGAGCTAAAAGAGACCCAGTACTTC. This gives the protein CASSIRRELKETQYF.

The J gene is TRBJ2-3, the V gene TRBV10-2; 7 bases align to TRBD2. CDR3 size: 17 residues. Germline CDR1 is WSHSY and CDR2 is SAAADI. Losses at the gene ends were 0 bases for V and 2 bases for J; bases not matched to a gene: 8. For the CDR3, the DNA is TGCGCCAGCAGTGAGTCTGAGGGAGGGCCAAACACAGATACGCAGTATTTT. Its protein product is CASSESEGGPNTDTQYF.

This sequence joins TRBV5-4 and TRBJ1-2; 7 nucleotides match TRBD1. Trimming took 10 bases from V and 3 from J; bases not matched to a gene: 9. The V gene's germline CDR1 is SGHNT and CDR2 YYREEE (reference sequence). CDR3 size: 13 residues. The CDR3 bases are TGTGCCGCTCAATTCGGGACAGACTATGGCTACACCTTC. This translates into CAAQFGTDYGYTF.

The rearrangement links TRBV28 to TRBJ1-1; 8 bases agree with TRBD1. This CDR3 region has 14 residues. With 2 bases clipped from V and 7 bases from J, the junction kept 6 bases outside the gene matches. Germline CDR1 MDHEN, CDR2 SYDVKM. The DNA for the CDR3 is TGTGCCAGCAGTTTACGCGGGACAGGCGATGAAGCTTTCTTT. This sequence encodes CASSLRGTGDEAFF. The complete variable domain, with remaining parts taken from reference TRBV28 and TRBJ1-1, reads DVKVTQSSRYLVKRTGEKVFLECVQDMDHENMFWYRQDPGLGLRLIYFSYDVKMKEKGDIPEGYSVSREKKERFSLILESASTNQTSMYLCASSLRGTGDEAFFGQGTRLTVV.

The chain couples TRBV30 to TRBJ1-4; D ambiguous. Trimming cost V 5 bases and J 5 bases, with 12 bases left between them. Germline CDR1 GTSNPN, CDR2 SVGIG (reference sequence). This CDR3 has 13 amino acids. CDR3 bases: TGTGCCTGGGGCAGACGGAGAAATGAAAAACTGTTTTTT. It is translated as CAWGRRRNEKLFF.

The rearrangement joins TRBV10-2 to TRBJ1-4; 8 bases are a match to TRBD1. From germline, CDR1 is WSHSY and CDR2 SAAADI. V shed 3 bases, J shed 7 bases, and the junction held 7 bases outside the gene matches. The CDR3 has 15 residues. The CDR3 region has the DNA TGCGCCAGCAGTGATGGACAGGGAGTTAGTGAAAAACTGTTTTTT. This encodes CASSDGQGVSEKLFF.

J is TRBJ1-5 and V is TRBV30; 7 positions match TRBD1. With 5 bases clipped from V and 5 bases from J, the junction kept 6 bases outside the gene matches. Germline V gene sequence: CDR1 GTSNPN, CDR2 SVGIG (reference sequence). This CDR3 is built from 13 residues. DNA for the CDR3: TGTGCCTGGTCAGGGACAGATGATCAGCCCCAGCATTTT. The encoded protein is CAWSGTDDQPQHF.

Details on this clone: This sample includes further DNA sequences coding for the same CDR3. The chain employs TRBV20-1 and TRBJ2-7, with 8 bases lining up with TRBD2. Unmatched junction bases numbered 3, after V lost 3 bases and J lost 2 bases. This CDR3 spans 13 amino acids. The germline CDR1 and CDR2 sequences are DFQATT and SNEGSKA (reference sequence). The CDR3 protein is CSASLAGTYEQYF. In nucleotides, the CDR3 is TGCAGTGCTAGTCTAGCGGGCACCTACGAGCAGTACTTC.

The chain joins TRBV6-2 or TRBV6-3 to TRBJ2-7; TRBD1 matches at 7 bases. V was clipped by 5 bases and J by 4 bases; unmatched bases: 5. The CDR3 runs to 13 residues. In germline, CDR1 is MNHEY, CDR2 SVGEGT. The CDR3 spells CASSGQGVYEQYF. CDR3 nucleotides: TGTGCCAGCAGTGGTCAGGGGGTTTACGAGCAGTACTTC.

This sequence joins TRBV3-1 (or the pseudogene TRBV3-2) and TRBJ1-2; D uncertain. Germline CDR1 and CDR2: LGHDT and YNNKEL (reference sequence). V shed 1 base and J shed 8 bases, with 11 bases lying between them. This CDR3 contains 13 residues. The CDR3 region is CASSQGRMWGYTF. CDR3 nucleotide sequence: TGTGCCAGCAGCCAAGGGAGAATGTGGGGCTACACCTTC.

The chain uses TRBV19 and TRBJ1-5, with D unclear. Germline CDR1 reads LNHDA; CDR2 reads SQIVND (reference sequence). The V end lost 1 base, the J end lost 3 bases, and 4 bases lay between the germline ends. The CDR3 runs 13 residues. The CDR3 coding sequence is TGTGCCAGTAGTATAGCGTTCAATCAGCCCCAGCATTTT. Amino acids: CASSIAFNQPQHF.

The chain uses TRBV11-2 and TRBJ1-1; D unresolved. Germline assignment: CDR1 SGHAT and CDR2 FQNNGV. This CDR3 contains 11 residues. Trimming stripped 1 base from V and 11 bases from J, with 8 bases between. The CDR3 loop is CASSLGHEAFF. The CDR3 DNA reads as TGTGCCAGCAGCTTAGGTCACGAGGCTTTCTTT.

The rearrangement uses TRBV7-8 and TRBJ2-5, with a tentative D call TRBD2 (6 bases). The CDR3 is made up of 15 amino acids. Deletions cut 1 base from V and 4 bases from J, with 13 bases between. The germline V gene encodes CDR1 SGHVS and CDR2 FQNEAQ. The CDR3, as DNA: TGTGCCAGCAGCTTAGAGCGGGCAGGGTCAGAGACCCAGTACTTC. This encodes CASSLERAGSETQYF.

This clone was seen just once. The V and J genes are TRBV19 and TRBJ1-6; D unresolved. The CDR3 length is 13 residues. Trimming left V 7 bases short and J 6 bases short, with 10 bases between. Germline assignment: CDR1 LNHDA and CDR2 SQIVND (reference sequence). The CDR3 protein is CASTAVINSPLHF. CDR3 nucleotides: TGTGCCAGTACTGCGGTGATTAATTCACCCCTCCACTTT.

The chain joins TRBV9 to TRBJ2-1; 9 bases map to TRBD2. The CDR3 covers 16 residues. Per the germline V gene, CDR1 is SGDLS and CDR2 is YYNGEE. J lost 5 bases, V lost 0 bases, and 6 bases had no gene match. The chain's CDR3 is CASSVESSGNNNEQFF. The DNA of the CDR3 is TGTGCCAGCAGCGTAGAGTCTAGCGGGAACAACAATGAGCAGTTCTTC.

This clone was seen once. This rearrangement joins TRBV19 to TRBJ2-5; tentatively, D is TRBD2 (5 bases). This CDR3 has 13 amino acids. Per germline, CDR1 LNHDA and CDR2 SQIVND (reference sequence). The ends were cut back, 3 bases at V and 6 bases at J, with 11 bases in the middle. DNA of the CDR3: TGTGCCAGTAGTATCGGGGTAACGAAGACCCAGTACTTC. Amino acids: CASSIGVTKTQYF.

This chain connects TRBV5-6 to TRBJ1-2; tentative D call: TRBD1 (6 bases). The CDR3 sequence is 12 residues long. The germline gives CDR1 SGHDT, CDR2 YYEEEE. With 6 bases removed from V and 4 bases from J, the gap between germline ends came to 10 bases. The CDR3 is CASTTGPYGYTF. Here the CDR3 DNA reads TGTGCCAGCACGACAGGCCCCTATGGCTACACCTTC.

The chain carries TRBV4-2 and TRBJ1-5; 10 bases line up with TRBD1. V lost 1 base and J lost 4; bases outside the gene matches: 4. Germline V gives CDR1 LGHNA, CDR2 YNFKEQ. The CDR3 consists of 16 residues. In nucleotides, the CDR3 is TGTGCCAGCAGCCAAGGCCGGGACAGGGGAAATCAGCCCCAGCATTTT. It is translated as CASSQGRDRGNQPQHF.

CDR3 nucleotides: TGTGCCAGCAGCCCAACCGGGACAGGGAACACTGAAGCTTTCTTT. Translation: CASSPTGTGNTEAFF. The rearrangement joins TRBV9 to TRBJ1-1, with 8 bases that match TRBD1. V shed 4 bases, J shed 1 base, and the junction held 6 bases outside the gene matches. The CDR3 extends over 15 amino acids. Germline CDR1 SGDLS, CDR2 YYNGEE.